This T cell receptor (beta chain) was retrieved from a study of cytomegalovirus exposure and HLA in healthy donors. The PCR employed 60 Vbeta primers together with 13 Jbeta primers. Here immunoSEQ multiplex PCR was the method, and the copy in TCRdb shows in-frame clones only, minus some. Of about 160,000 clones listed, 75% to 90% were seen once; the top ten hold almost 2%. The germline V gene has CDR1 SQVTM and CDR2 ANQGSEA. V shed 3 bases, J shed 6 bases, and the junction held 10 bases outside the gene matches. The CDR3 runs to 15 residues. The receptor was isolated from a woman aged 18-29 years in good health and CMV-seronegative. Sequencing was performed on PBMCs. The genes are TRBV29-1 and TRBJ2-2; 7 bases are shared with TRBD2. The CDR3 reads CSVEKSGRAPGELFF. The CDR3 DNA reads as TGCAGCGTTGAGAAAAGTGGGAGGGCCCCCGGGGAGCTGTTTTTT.